The T cell receptor (beta chain) described here comes from a study of blood T cell repertoires in COVID-19. Study overall: COVID-19 samples, acute and convalescent, were from the United States, Italy and Spain. T cells, B-cell-depleted T cells, or PBMCs provided the cDNA or gDNA that served as material.

The CDR3 is 13 amino acids. With 11 bases clipped from V and 7 bases from J, the junction kept 9 bases outside the gene matches. The V gene's germline CDR1 is MNHEY and CDR2 SVGAGI. Under the authors' procedure: Estimates of nucleated cell counts were drawn from the amplification of reference gene primers. The data were produced by immunoSEQ multiplex PCR, yet TCRdb's version contains in-frame clones alone and is incomplete. V and J calls and clone size are given by that table; D and trimming were obtained from the DNA. The sample holds fewer than 200,000 clones, 75% to 85% seen once. The TCR sequence derives from a human donor in a cohort sampled during active COVID-19. V is TRBV6-5 and J is TRBJ2-1; 9 positions match TRBD1. Sequencing was performed on peripheral blood. Here the CDR3 reads CAVTGQGRNEQFF. The DNA of the CDR3 is TGTGCCGTCACGGGACAGGGAAGGAATGAGCAGTTCTTC.